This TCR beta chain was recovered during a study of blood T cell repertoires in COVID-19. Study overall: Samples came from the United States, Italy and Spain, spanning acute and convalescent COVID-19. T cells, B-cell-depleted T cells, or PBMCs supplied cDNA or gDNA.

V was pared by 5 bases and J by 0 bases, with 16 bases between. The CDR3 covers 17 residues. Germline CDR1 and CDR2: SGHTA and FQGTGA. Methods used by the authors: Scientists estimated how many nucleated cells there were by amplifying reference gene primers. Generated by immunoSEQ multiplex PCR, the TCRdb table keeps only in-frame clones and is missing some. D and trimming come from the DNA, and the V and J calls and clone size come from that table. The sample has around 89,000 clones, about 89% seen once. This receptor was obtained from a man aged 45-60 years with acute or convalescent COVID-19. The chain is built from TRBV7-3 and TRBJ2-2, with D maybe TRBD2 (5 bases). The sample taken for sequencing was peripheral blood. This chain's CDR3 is CASSPYRGRPNTGELFF. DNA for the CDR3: TGTGCCAGCAGCCCTTACCGGGGTAGGCCGAACACCGGGGAGCTGTTTTTT.